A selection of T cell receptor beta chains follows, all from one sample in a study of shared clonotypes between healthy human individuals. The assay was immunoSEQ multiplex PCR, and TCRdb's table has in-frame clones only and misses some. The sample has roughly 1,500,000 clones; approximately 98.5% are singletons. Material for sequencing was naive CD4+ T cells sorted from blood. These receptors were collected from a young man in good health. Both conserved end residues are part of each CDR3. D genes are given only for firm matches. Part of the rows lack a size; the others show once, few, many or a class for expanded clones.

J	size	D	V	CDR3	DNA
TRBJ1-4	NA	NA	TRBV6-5	CASSYSGVGEKLFF	TGTGCCAGCAGTTATTCGGGTGTAGGCGAAAAACTGTTTTTT
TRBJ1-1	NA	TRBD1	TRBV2	CASSERPGGAYTEAFF	TGTGCCAGCAGTGAAAGGCCAGGGGGCGCTTACACTGAAGCTTTCTTT
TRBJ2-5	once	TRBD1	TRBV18	CASSGSSGTGMSQETQYF	TGTGCCAGCTCAGGCTCCTCCGGGACAGGGATGAGCCAAGAGACCCAGTACTTC
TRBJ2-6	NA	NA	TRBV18	CASSPGVPGGVSGANVLTF	TGTGCCAGCTCACCAGGTGTCCCAGGAGGGGTCTCCGGGGCCAACGTCCTGACTTTC
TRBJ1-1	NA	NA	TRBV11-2	CASSSELGEAFF	TGTGCCAGCAGTTCCGAGTTAGGGGAGGCTTTCTTT
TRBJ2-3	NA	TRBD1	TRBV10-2	CASRGQGSIGTQYF	TGCGCCAGCAGGGGACAGGGGTCTATAGGTACGCAGTATTTT
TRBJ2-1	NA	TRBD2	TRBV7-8	CASSFSRPGLPHNEQFF	TGTGCCAGCAGCTTCTCGCGCCCGGGACTACCCCACAATGAGCAGTTCTTC
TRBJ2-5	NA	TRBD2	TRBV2	CASNPGRVQETQYF	TGTGCCAGCAATCCGGGGAGGGTGCAAGAGACCCAGTACTTC
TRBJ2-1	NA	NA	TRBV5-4	CASSLIGNSYNEQFF	TGTGCCAGCAGCCTCATTGGAAACTCCTACAATGAGCAGTTCTTC
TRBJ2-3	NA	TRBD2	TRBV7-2	CASSLIAGLVDTQYF	TGTGCCAGCAGCCTCATAGCGGGCTTGGTGGATACGCAGTATTTT
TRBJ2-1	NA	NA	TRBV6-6	CASSYGGVRSYNEQFF	TGTGCCAGCAGTTACGGAGGGGTTAGGTCCTACAATGAGCAGTTCTTC
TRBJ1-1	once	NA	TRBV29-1	CSVASQVGVTEAFF	TGCAGCGTTGCGAGTCAAGTGGGGGTGACTGAAGCTTTCTTT
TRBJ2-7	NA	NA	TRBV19	CASSIVKGGIAGEQYF	TGTGCCAGTAGTATAGTAAAGGGGGGGATAGCTGGCGAGCAGTACTTC
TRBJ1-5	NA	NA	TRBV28	CASKPAGTSNQPQHF	TGTGCCAGCAAGCCCGCAGGGACTAGCAATCAGCCCCAGCATTTT
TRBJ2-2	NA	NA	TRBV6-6	CASNQGLPGELFF	TGTGCCAGCAATCAGGGTTTACCCGGGGAGCTGTTTTTT
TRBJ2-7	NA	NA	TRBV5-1	CASSLAGVNEQYF	TGCGCCAGCAGCTTGGCCGGAGTCAACGAGCAGTACTTC
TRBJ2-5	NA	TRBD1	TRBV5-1	CASSRSAGQGTGETQYF	TGCGCCAGCAGCCGATCCGCGGGACAGGGGACGGGGGAGACCCAGTACTTC
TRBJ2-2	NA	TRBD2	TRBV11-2	CASSLLLAGALATGELFF	TGTGCCAGCAGCTTATTACTAGCGGGAGCGCTAGCCACCGGGGAGCTGTTTTTT
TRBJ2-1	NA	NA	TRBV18	CASSDFRGMNLYNEQFF	TGTGCCAGCTCTGACTTCAGGGGAATGAACCTATACAATGAGCAGTTCTTC
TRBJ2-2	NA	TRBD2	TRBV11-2	CASSSSGRAGELFF	TGTGCCAGCAGCTCTAGCGGGAGGGCCGGGGAGCTGTTTTTT
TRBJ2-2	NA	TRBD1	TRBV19	CASTPVQGTGELFF	TGTGCCAGTACACCTGTACAGGGGACCGGGGAGCTGTTTTTT
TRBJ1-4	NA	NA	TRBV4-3	CASSQDMGINEKLFF	TGCGCCAGCAGCCAAGATATGGGGATTAATGAAAAACTGTTTTTT
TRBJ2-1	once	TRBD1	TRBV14	CASSPPYRGGNEQFF	TGTGCCAGCAGCCCACCATACAGGGGCGGCAATGAGCAGTTCTTC
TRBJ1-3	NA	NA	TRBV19	CASSIKGSGNTIYF	TGTGCCAGTAGTATAAAGGGTTCTGGAAACACCATATATTTT
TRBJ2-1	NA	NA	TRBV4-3	CASSVQGSPNEQFF	TGCGCCAGCAGCGTCCAAGGCTCCCCCAATGAGCAGTTCTTC
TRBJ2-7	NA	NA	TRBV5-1	CASSLGPVLLSWYF	TGCGCCAGCAGCTTGGGCCCAGTGCTCTTGTCTTGGTACTTC
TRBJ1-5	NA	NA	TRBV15	CATSRESDQPQHF	TGTGCCACCAGCAGAGAGTCCGATCAGCCCCAGCATTTT
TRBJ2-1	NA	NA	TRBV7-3	CASSLSGASMYNEQFF	TGTGCCAGCAGCTTAAGCGGGGCAAGCATGTACAATGAGCAGTTCTTC
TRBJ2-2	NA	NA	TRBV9	CASSIRTGELFF	TGTGCCAGCAGCATCCGGACCGGGGAGCTGTTTTTT
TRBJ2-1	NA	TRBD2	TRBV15	CATAGLAGGNHNNEQFF	TGTGCCACCGCGGGACTAGCGGGAGGGAATCACAACAATGAGCAGTTCTTC
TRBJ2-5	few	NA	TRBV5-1	CASSLDGETQYF	TGCGCCAGCAGCTTGGACGGTGAGACCCAGTACTTC
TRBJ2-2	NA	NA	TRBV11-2	CASSFSGIPSTGELFF	TGTGCCAGCAGCTTCTCAGGGATTCCCAGCACCGGGGAGCTGTTTTTT